These 20 T cell receptor beta chains originate from one sample sequenced in a study of coeliac disease. Clones were read by immunoSEQ multiplex PCR, and TCRdb kept only the in-frame ones, dropping some. The repertoire holds about 3,300 clones, less than 55% seen once, with over 8.5% in the top ten. The sample consisted of intraepithelial lymphocytes from the gut. The source of these receptors is a woman aged 70-85 years with celiac disease.

The J gene is TRBJ1-2, the V gene TRBV9; tentative D call: TRBD1 (5 bases). Germline values: CDR1 SGDLS, CDR2 YYNGEE. Trimming shortened V by 1 base and J by 5 bases, and 9 bases separated the two germline ends. The CDR3 contains 13 residues. The CDR3, as DNA: TGTGCCAGCAGCGTATCAGGGTATTATGGCTACACCTTC. Its protein product is CASSVSGYYGYTF.

The V and J genes are TRBV5-1 and TRBJ2-1; 8 nucleotides agree with TRBD2. The trim removed 4 bases at V and 4 bases at J, leaving 13 bases unmatched. This CDR3 has 17 residues. Germline CDR1 SGHRS, CDR2 YFSETQ. The CDR3 nucleotides read TGCGCCAGCAGCCGCCCCTTAAAGCGGGAGATTTACAATGAGCAGTTCTTC. Translation gives CASSRPLKREIYNEQFF.

J is TRBJ2-5 and V is TRBV19; TRBD2 matches at 7 bases. This CDR3 is built from 15 residues. Trimming cost V 4 bases and J 2 bases; bases outside gene matches: 7. Germline values: CDR1 LNHDA, CDR2 SQIVND (reference sequence). CDR3 coding DNA: TGTGCCAGTAGTAGGGGGGGGGATCGGCAAGAGACCCAGTACTTC. This encodes CASSRGGDRQETQYF.

This clone was observed a handful of times. J is TRBJ2-4 and V is TRBV4-2; D gene unclear. V was cut by 0 bases and J by 5 bases, with 5 bases left in between. The germline gives CDR1 LGHNA, CDR2 YNFKEQ. The CDR3 has 13 amino acids. CDR3 loop: CASSQDLENIQYF. Written as DNA, the CDR3 is TGTGCCAGCAGCCAAGATCTTGAAAACATTCAGTACTTC.

This clone was detected once. The chain recombines TRBV2 with TRBJ2-7, with 8 bases aligning to TRBD1. The CDR3 is 12 residues long. The ends lost 9 bases at V and 4 bases at J; junction bases unmatched: 5. Per the germline V gene, CDR1 is SNHLY and CDR2 is FYNNEI. CDR3 in amino acids: CASSGGGYEQYF. The CDR3 DNA follows: TGTGCCAGTTCAGGGGGCGGTTACGAGCAGTACTTC.

This clone appeared a few times. This rearrangement joins TRBV4-3 to TRBJ2-1; D possibly corresponds to TRBD1 (8 bases). The V end was cut by 2 bases, the J end by 7 bases, with 18 bases between. Germline V gene sequence: CDR1 LGHNA, CDR2 YSLEER. The CDR3 spans 16 residues. CDR3 DNA sequence: TGCGCCAGCAGCCAAACAGGGGGGGGTCTCTGGAATGAGCAGTTCTTC. Translated, it gives CASSQTGGGLWNEQFF.

This clone was recorded a few times. This rearrangement joins TRBV5-6 to TRBJ1-3, with 7 bases identical to TRBD1. With V trimmed by 4 bases and J by 1 base, 11 bases remained unmatched. In germline, CDR1 is SGHDT, CDR2 YYEEEE. The CDR3 is 17 amino acids. CDR3 sequence reads: CASSAELSTGSGNTIYF. In nucleotides, the CDR3 is TGTGCCAGCAGCGCCGAACTCTCGACAGGGTCTGGAAACACCATATATTTT. Full variable domain (outside the CDR3, taken from reference TRBV5-6 and TRBJ1-3): DAGVTQSPTHLIKTRGQQVTLRCSPKSGHDTVSWYQQALGQGPQFIFQYYEEEERQRGNFPDRFSGHQFPNYSSELNVNALLLGDSALYLCASSAELSTGSGNTIYFGEGSWLTVV.

This clone was counted between two and nine times. The gene calls are TRBV9 and TRBJ2-2, with 8 bases aligning to TRBD1. The germline CDR1 and CDR2 sequences are SGDLS and YYNGEE. V dropped 6 bases and J dropped 3; count of bases not matched to a gene: 7. There are 15 residues in the CDR3. In DNA form, the CDR3 reads TGTGCCAGCACCCCAGGGGGCGGTCACACCGGGGAGCTGTTTTTT. Translating it yields CASTPGGGHTGELFF.

This clone occurred a few times. The rearrangement joins TRBV5-1 to TRBJ2-7, with 9 bases matching TRBD2. The germline V gene encodes CDR1 SGHRS and CDR2 YFSETQ. V lost 6 bases to trimming and J lost 3 bases; unmatched junction nucleotides: 10. The CDR3 runs to 15 residues. The CDR3 sequence is CASTLGSGGLYEQYF. In DNA form, the CDR3 reads TGCGCCAGCACGCTCGGGAGCGGGGGGCTCTACGAGCAGTACTTC.

V gene TRBV27 combines with J gene TRBJ1-1; D not resolved. Germline V gene lookup returns CDR1 MNHEY and CDR2 SMNVEV (reference sequence). V dropped 0 bases and J dropped 2 bases, with 4 bases sitting between them. The CDR3 totals 13 residues. The CDR3 is CASSLSRNTEAFF. The CDR3, as DNA: TGTGCCAGCAGTTTATCCAGAAACACTGAAGCTTTCTTT.

The chain links TRBV30 to TRBJ1-2; no definite D call. CDR3 length: 9 residues. The V gene lost 5 bases and the J gene lost 8 bases, with 6 bases spanning the gap. CDR1 and CDR2 (germline): GTSNPN, SVGIG (reference sequence). Written as DNA, the CDR3 is TGTGCCTGGCCGGGGGGCTACACCTTC. This translates into CAWPGGYTF.

In regard to this clone: Distinct nucleotide sequences in the sample also encode this CDR3. The chain has TRBV27 and TRBJ1-1; a possible D gene is TRBD1 (5 bases). Germline V gene lookup returns CDR1 MNHEY and CDR2 SMNVEV (reference sequence). V was clipped by 6 bases and J by 11 bases, with 19 bases between them. This CDR3 is 13 amino acids long. CDR3 sequence reads: CASSLTWDSAAFF. The DNA of the CDR3 is TGTGCCAGCAGCCTGACTTGGGACTCAGCGGCTTTCTTT.

The V and J genes are TRBV4-3 and TRBJ1-4; 8 nucleotides line up with TRBD1. The CDR3 covers 14 residues. V gave up 4 bases and J gave up 8 bases; unmatched junction bases: 6. CDR1 is LGHNA, CDR2 YSLEER, per germline. The CDR3 loop is CASSPQGVSEKLFF. In DNA form, the CDR3 reads TGCGCCAGCAGCCCACAGGGGGTTAGCGAAAAACTGTTTTTT.

The V gene is TRBV4-3, the J gene TRBJ2-7, with a tentative D call TRBD1 (6 bases). Trimming pared 3 bases from V and 9 bases from J, leaving 15 bases between. The CDR3 extends over 13 amino acids. In germline, CDR1 is LGHNA, CDR2 YSLEER. CDR3 amino acids: CASSQAPGQSQYF. The CDR3 DNA reads as TGCGCCAGCAGCCAGGCCCCGGGACAATCGCAGTACTTC.

Within the sample, this clone is medium-sized. The J gene is TRBJ1-5, the V gene TRBV10-3, with D perhaps matching TRBD1 (6 bases). In germline, CDR1 is ENHRY, CDR2 SYGVKD. This CDR3 has 15 residues. V shed 8 bases and J shed 5 bases, with 19 bases lying between them. The CDR3 is CAISQVGGMYQPQHF. In nucleotides, the CDR3 is TGTGCCATCTCTCAAGTTGGGGGCATGTATCAGCCCCAGCATTTT.

The count of this clone is one. J is TRBJ2-7 and V is TRBV9; perhaps TRBD2 as D (7 bases). The CDR3 sequence is 16 residues long. Germline V gene sequence: CDR1 SGDLS, CDR2 YYNGEE. Trimming left V 4 bases short and J 1 base short, with 18 bases between. The CDR3 protein is CASSPPRGASSYEQYF. CDR3 DNA sequence: TGTGCCAGCAGCCCCCCCCGGGGGGCGTCATCCTACGAGCAGTACTTC. Supplemented by reference TRBV9 and TRBJ2-7, the full variable domain reads DSGVTQTPKHLITATGQRVTLRCSPRSGDLSVYWYQQSLDQGLQFLIQYYNGEERAKGNILERFSAQQFPDLHSELNLSSLELGDSALYFCASSPPRGASSYEQYFGPGTRLTVT.

By sample fraction, this clone is medium-sized. This sequence joins TRBV29-1 and TRBJ2-2; the D is unclear. Germline lookup yields CDR1 SQVTM and CDR2 ANQGSEA. The V gene lost 7 bases and the J gene lost 4 bases, with 13 bases spanning the gap. This CDR3 is built from 13 residues. The CDR3 bases are TGCAGCGCCGTCCGAGATATCACCGGGGAGCTGTTTTTT. Its protein product is CSAVRDITGELFF.

The chain recombines TRBV10-2 with TRBJ1-2, with 8 bases fitting TRBD1. Germline V gene sequence: CDR1 WSHSY, CDR2 SAAADI. The V gene end was trimmed by 6 bases and the J gene end by 8 bases; junction bases not matched to a gene: 8. This CDR3 comprises 13 residues. CDR3: CASSLSGGRGYTF. In nucleotides, the CDR3 is TGCGCCAGCAGCCTTTCAGGGGGCCGAGGCTACACCTTC.

The rearrangement joins TRBV9 to TRBJ1-6, with 7 nucleotides matching TRBD1. CDR3 length: 16 amino acids. V lost 0 bases and J lost 7; bases outside the gene matches: 7. In germline, CDR1 is SGDLS, CDR2 YYNGEE. CDR3 in DNA: TGTGCCAGCAGCGTAGGTGTGGGGACAGAAAATTCACCCCTCCACTTT. Translated: CASSVGVGTENSPLHF.

By share of the sample, this clone is medium-sized. The genes are TRBV4-3 and TRBJ1-1; the D is unclear. CDR3 size: 15 residues. The V gene lost 0 bases and the J gene lost 5 bases, with 13 bases spanning the gap. Germline CDR1 LGHNA, CDR2 YSLEER. This CDR3 reads CASSQESGGRTEAFF. The CDR3, as DNA: TGCGCCAGCAGCCAAGAGTCGGGCGGGAGGACTGAAGCTTTCTTT.